This TCR beta chain came from a study of cytomegalovirus exposure and HLA in healthy donors. Points from the study as a whole: Most CMV-associated TCR beta chains appeared HLA-restricted in a later analysis. Later analysis found that TCR beta chains associated with HLA were more clonally expanded than other, equally common chains.

CDR3 length: 18 amino acids. Germline lookup yields CDR1 MNHEY and CDR2 SMNVEV (reference sequence). Trimming removed 7 bases from V and 5 bases from J; junction bases left unmatched: 12. Primers for the PCR totalled 60 Vbeta and 13 Jbeta. Libraries were prepared by immunoSEQ multiplex PCR; TCRdb keeps only in-frame clonotypes and omits some of them. Among 200,000 to 250,000 clones listed, about 79% were seen once. Comments on this clone: Its target is not known.

Sequenced: PBMCs. The receptor was isolated from a man in his late teens or twenties in good health and CMV-seronegative. This sequence joins TRBV27 and TRBJ2-2; the match to TRBD2 covers 14 bases. The CDR3 region has the DNA TGTGCCAGCACCATGACTAGCGGGAGGGCCGAGATAACCGGGGAGCTGTTTTTT. Its translation: CASTMTSGRAEITGELFF.